This T cell receptor (beta chain) was recorded in a study of T cell responses to AZD1222 COVID-19 vaccine (dated by TCRdb to 2020 to 2022). General notes on the study: AZD1222 recipients whose second dose came at about 4 weeks and those whose second dose came at about 12 weeks were combined into one group, since spike-specific TCR depth and breadth did not differ between the two schedules. TCR sequencing covered some 250 trial participants: 207 given two doses of AZD1222 and 26 given two doses of MenACWY control vaccine. Trial participants were enrolled by age into 18-55, 56-69 and 70-plus year subgroups, with roughly 160, 29 and 62 TCR-sequenced participants respectively. The full study reports these points: After two AZD1222 doses, both the breadth and the depth of spike-specific TCRs were significantly higher than at day 0 and than in MenACWY recipients. Epitopes outside the regions mutated in the B.1.351 and B.1.1.7 variants were reportedly recognized by nearly half of the unique spike-specific TCRs. Conclusions about previously exposed vaccinees were limited because only a handful of AZD1222 recipients were SARS-CoV-2 seropositive at baseline. CD4 TCRs associated with the vaccine covered the entire spike protein, and the dominant responses were in regions 160-218 and 743-854. Participants were mostly white British and included more females than males, and it was suggested by the authors that clonal diversity may have been underestimated. Because no samples from the day 14 peak response were available, repertoires could be characterized only after the peak T cell response. The 56-69-year group was small, and its depth increase did not reach significance, likely because of low power.

Reading the label with the study, this specimen's time point is: baseline before first vaccination. Samples from vaccinated people were obtained from the UK trials COV001 and COV002, which included a single-blind randomized controlled phase 2/3 trial of AZD1222 (ChAdOx1 nCoV-19) in healthy adults. Trial participant PBMC samples were collected at day 0 and day 28 after the second dose for TCRbeta chain sequencing. A remark on this clone: Its antigen is still unknown. No much larger clone exists at a distance of one base, and base qualities are not known.

The CDR3 regions of human TCRbeta chains were analyzed by immunosequencing. The study's own analysis went as follows. Repertoire TCRs were matched against a reference library of SARS-CoV-2-specific TCRs generated with the MIRA antigen-specificity platform. Breadth was defined as the fraction of unique TCRs that were SARS-CoV-2-associated, and depth was defined as the fraction of total T cells that were SARS-CoV-2-associated. Using the MIRA data, each spike-specific TCR was assigned both to the spike region to which the TCR was reactive and to a CD4 or CD8 class. Log10-transformed breadth and depth values were compared by one-way ANOVA with Sidak's multiple comparisons tests. As stored in TCRdb, this immuneACCESS dataset retains in-frame rearrangements with V and J assigned. A fraction of the clones does not appear; measured against another copy, unresolved V genes explain less than half of the discrepancy, and the remainder lacks a known reason. The D gene and trimming were derived from the DNA, and the V and J assignments and clone size from that table. Counted in this sample were roughly 110,000 clones; under 95% of them appeared once. The biggest ten clones account for approximately 22% of the sample.

In the germline V gene, CDR1 corresponds to KGHSH and CDR2 to LQKENI. Including the terminal cysteine and phenylalanine, the CDR3 comprises 14 residues. Just the 42-base CDR3 DNA is kept, in frame starting at base 1. Between the V and J ends, shortened by 2 bases and 3 bases respectively, the junction contains 10 bases. This receptor was identified in an adult in good health. The V and J segments used are TRBV18 and TRBJ1-2, with the D gene not clear enough to name. The sample in question was peripheral blood, obtained on day 0 of AZD1222 vaccination. The nucleotide sequence reads as follows: TGTGCCAGCTCACCAGTAAACACCGACTATGGCTACACCTTC. Its protein is CASSPVNTDYGYTF.